The rows below give T cell receptor beta chains drawn from one sample of a study of blood T cell repertoires in COVID-19. Sequencing was performed with immunoSEQ multiplex PCR; in TCRdb, only in-frame clones are kept and a portion is missing. The table lists about 280,000 clones, around 82% of them singletons. Sequenced sample: peripheral blood. Source of these receptors: a woman between 45 and 65 years old who had recovered from COVID-19. Each CDR3 is given with its conserved first and last residue. D genes are given only for firm matches. A clone size is listed for some rows: how often the clone was seen (once, few, many), or a class if it is expanded.

clone size,D gene,CDR3 length,J gene,V gene,CDR3 protein,CDR3 DNA
once,TRBD1,17,TRBJ1-4,TRBV4-3,CASSPRDRGLANEKLFF,TGCGCCAGCAGCCCCCGTGACAGGGGGCTGGCTAATGAAAAACTGTTTTTT
NA,TRBD2,15,TRBJ2-1,TRBV30,CAWSLGTSGAGEQFF,TGTGCCTGGAGTCTCGGCACTAGCGGGGCAGGGGAGCAGTTCTTC
NA,NA,15,TRBJ1-1,TRBV4-1,CASSQPTTGRTEAFF,TGCGCCAGCAGCCAACCCACCACAGGGAGAACTGAAGCTTTCTTT
NA,TRBD1,16,TRBJ2-2,TRBV24-1,CATSEHTGGNTGELFF,TGTGCCACCAGTGAGCATACAGGGGGGAACACCGGGGAGCTGTTTTTT
NA,NA,13,TRBJ2-1,TRBV5-1,CASSQGGNNEQFF,TGCGCCAGCAGCCAAGGAGGAAACAATGAGCAGTTCTTC
few,NA,14,TRBJ1-5,TRBV6-6,CASSSDSSNQPQHF,TGTGCCAGCAGTTCGGACAGCAGCAATCAGCCCCAGCATTTT
NA,NA,15,TRBJ2-5,TRBV27,CASRAAGTPQETQYF,TGTGCCAGCAGGGCCGCCGGGACACCTCAAGAGACCCAGTACTTC
NA,NA,13,TRBJ2-5,TRBV7-2,CASSFSVAETQYF,TGTGCCAGCAGCTTTAGTGTTGCAGAGACCCAGTACTTC
NA,TRBD1,15,TRBJ1-6,TRBV15,CATSKGQGVGSPLHF,TGTGCCACCAGCAAGGGACAGGGGGTTGGGTCACCCCTCCACTTT
NA,NA,13,TRBJ2-1,TRBV4-2,CASSQDSYNEQFF,TGTGCCAGCAGCCAAGACAGCTACAATGAGCAGTTCTTC
NA,TRBD1,19,TRBJ1-1,TRBV3-1/TRBV3-2,CASSAPNRGQGELNTEAFF,TGTGCCAGCAGCGCACCAAATCGGGGACAGGGGGAGTTGAACACTGAAGCTTTCTTT
NA,TRBD2,19,TRBJ2-1,TRBV19,CASSIWAGFGGRVYNEQFF,TGTGCCAGTAGTATTTGGGCAGGGTTTGGCGGGAGGGTCTACAATGAGCAGTTCTTC
NA,NA,11,TRBJ1-1,TRBV28,CASTVNTEAFF,TGTGCCAGCACCGTGAACACTGAAGCTTTCTTT
NA,NA,14,TRBJ2-5,TRBV27,CASSITGLGETQYF,TGTGCCAGCAGTATCACAGGGCTAGGCGAGACCCAGTACTTC
few,TRBD2,13,TRBJ2-5,TRBV11-2,CASSLAGGETQYF,TGTGCCAGCAGCTTAGCGGGGGGGGAGACCCAGTACTTC
NA,TRBD1,13,TRBJ2-2,TRBV11-2,CASINRGQGELFF,TGTGCCAGCATCAACAGGGGCCAGGGGGAGCTGTTTTTT
NA,TRBD2,14,TRBJ2-7,TRBV5-1,CASSPGTSLYEQYF,TGCGCCAGCAGCCCAGGGACTAGCCTGTACGAGCAGTACTTC
NA,NA,14,TRBJ1-6,TRBV5-4,CASSSLQQSSPLHF,TGTGCCAGCAGCTCGTTACAGCAGAGTTCACCCCTCCACTTT
NA,NA,14,TRBJ2-5,TRBV7-9,CASSWATGSETQYF,TGTGCCAGCAGCTGGGCGACGGGATCGGAGACCCAGTACTTC
NA,TRBD1,13,TRBJ2-2,TRBV28,CASTDRGAGELFF,TGTGCCAGCACCGACAGGGGTGCCGGGGAGCTGTTTTTT
NA,NA,15,TRBJ1-5,TRBV5-1,CASSLLAGSNQPQHF,TGCGCCAGCAGCTTGCTGGCAGGGAGCAATCAGCCCCAGCATTTT
NA,NA,17,TRBJ2-3,TRBV9,CASSDPHRGISTDTQYF,TGTGCCAGCAGCGACCCGCACCGCGGGATTAGCACAGATACGCAGTATTTT
NA,TRBD2,15,TRBJ2-2,TRBV2,CASRTLRGGTGELFF,TGTGCCAGCAGGACCTTGCGGGGGGGCACCGGGGAGCTGTTTTTT
NA,TRBD1,15,TRBJ2-3,TRBV10-3,CAISERGPGTDTQYF,TGTGCCATCAGTGAAAGGGGGCCGGGCACAGATACGCAGTATTTT
few,NA,12,TRBJ2-1,TRBV9,CASSVDGNEQFF,TGTGCCAGCAGCGTAGACGGGAATGAGCAGTTCTTC
NA,TRBD2,18,TRBJ2-3,TRBV4-2,CASSQDQAGAVGTDTQYF,TGTGCCAGCAGCCAAGATCAGGCGGGAGCGGTTGGGACAGATACGCAGTATTTT
NA,NA,14,TRBJ1-5,TRBV7-6,CASSFSGSNQPQHF,TGTGCCAGCAGCTTCTCCGGGAGCAATCAGCCCCAGCATTTT
NA,TRBD1,15,TRBJ1-2,TRBV4-2,CASSQDPQGANGYTF,TGTGCCAGCAGCCAAGATCCCCAGGGGGCGAATGGCTACACCTTC
NA,NA,12,TRBJ1-2,TRBV5-5,CASRGTTYGYTF,TGTGCCAGCAGAGGGACAACCTATGGCTACACCTTC
NA,NA,15,TRBJ2-1,TRBV24-1,CATSDGSFSYNEQFF,TGTGCCACCAGTGATGGTAGTTTTTCCTACAATGAGCAGTTCTTC
NA,TRBD2,16,TRBJ2-3,TRBV28,CASSPFGGGQADTQYF,TGTGCCAGCAGCCCTTTCGGGGGAGGGCAGGCAGATACGCAGTATTTT
NA,TRBD1,15,TRBJ2-7,TRBV7-2,CASSLGPQGAYEQYF,TGTGCCAGCAGCTTGGGGCCACAGGGGGCATACGAGCAGTACTTC